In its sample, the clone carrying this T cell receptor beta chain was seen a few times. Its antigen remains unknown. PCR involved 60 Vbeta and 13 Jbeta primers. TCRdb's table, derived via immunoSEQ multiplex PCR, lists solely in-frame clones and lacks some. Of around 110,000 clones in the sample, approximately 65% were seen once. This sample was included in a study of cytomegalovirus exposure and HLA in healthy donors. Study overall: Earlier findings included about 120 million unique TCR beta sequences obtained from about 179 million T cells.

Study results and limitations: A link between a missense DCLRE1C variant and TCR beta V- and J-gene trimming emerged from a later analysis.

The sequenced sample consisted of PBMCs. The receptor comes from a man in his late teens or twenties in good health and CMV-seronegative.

Written as DNA, the CDR3 is TGCGCCAGCAGCCATCCCCCGGGACAGAGACCTTACGAGCAGTACTTC. Translation: CASSHPPGQRPYEQYF. V is TRBV4-1 and J is TRBJ2-7; 7 bases are shared with TRBD1. J lost 4 bases, V lost 3 bases, and 12 bases had no gene match. This CDR3 comprises 16 residues. CDR1 and CDR2 from the germline V gene are MGHRA and YSYEKL.